These 30 T cell receptor beta chains came from one sample sequenced in a study. TCRdb analysed the 5' RACE reads with MiXCR anew, one entry per CDR3 protein. The top ten clones hold about 2.8% of a sample with tens of thousands of distinct CDR3 sequences, approximately 17% of them seen once. The material sequenced was naive CD4+ T cells sorted from a lymph node. Sample subset: naive CD4+ T cells, CD4+CD45RA+CD25-. The receptors come from a female donor with breast cancer.

Worth noting for this clonotype: This may stem from a read error, because a much larger clone lies one nucleotide away. V gene TRBV6-5 combines with J gene TRBJ2-7; D is unresolved. The V end lost 6 bases, the J end lost 3 bases, and 9 bases lay between the germline ends. The CDR3 length is 12 residues. Germline lookup yields CDR1 MNHEY and CDR2 SVGAGI. The CDR3 protein is CASSSSFYEQYV. CDR3 coding DNA: TGTGCCAGCAGCTCAAGTTTCTACGAGCAGTACGTC.

This chain uses TRBV7-2 with TRBJ1-2; D call uncertain. Trimming took 0 bases from V and 8 from J, leaving 10 bases between them. The CDR3 is 13 amino acids. Germline-derived CDR1 and CDR2 are SGHTA and FQGNSA. The DNA for the CDR3 is TGTGCCAGCAGCTTAGCTCGCCAGACCGGCTACACCTTC. This codes for CASSLARQTGYTF.

This clonotype was observed at least ten times. V and J are TRBV20-1 and TRBJ1-2; D unresolved. The CDR3 consists of 12 residues. Germline-derived CDR1 and CDR2 are DFQATT and SNEGSKA (reference sequence). V gave up 7 bases and J gave up 3 bases, with 12 bases separating them. The CDR3 sequence is CSGQDGDYGYTF. The DNA for the CDR3 is TGCAGTGGCCAAGATGGGGACTATGGCTACACCTTC.

This clonotype occurred a few times. The genes are TRBV9 and TRBJ1-1; D is unresolved. Per germline, CDR1 SGDLS and CDR2 YYNGEE. Between the trimmed V and J ends, which lost 4 bases and 0 bases, there was a span of 19 bases. CDR3 length: 17 residues. The CDR3 DNA reads as TGTGCCAGCAGCCTAATAATAACGTTCCCCTTGAACACTGAAGCTTTCTTT. It encodes CASSLIITFPLNTEAFF.

This clonotype was recorded at least ten times. The genes are TRBV12-3 or TRBV12-4 and TRBJ1-3; D gene unclear. V dropped 2 bases and J dropped 11 bases, with 16 bases sitting between them. CDR3 length: 14 residues. CDR3 loop: CASSLRAGKGAIYF. The CDR3 DNA follows: TGTGCCAGCAGTTTAAGGGCAGGAAAGGGCGCCATATATTTT.

This clonotype was seen many times. The rearrangement links TRBV5-6 to TRBJ2-4; D unresolved. The V gene lost 0 bases and the J gene lost 9 bases, with 4 bases spanning the gap. Germline V CDR1 and CDR2: SGHDT, YYEEEE. This CDR3 region has 11 residues. CDR3 sequence reads: CASSLEGIQYF. The CDR3 region has the DNA TGTGCCAGCAGCTTGGAAGGCATTCAGTACTTC.

The J gene is TRBJ1-1, the V gene TRBV7-9; unclear D gene. The length of the CDR3 is 13 residues. V dropped 5 bases and J dropped 1 base, with 8 bases sitting between them. Germline V lookup: CDR1 SEHNR, CDR2 FQNEAQ (reference sequence). CDR3 protein: CASSASQNTEAFF. The DNA of the CDR3 is TGTGCCAGCAGCGCGAGCCAGAACACTGAAGCTTTCTTT. Full variable domain (outside the CDR3, taken from reference TRBV7-9 and TRBJ1-1): DTGVSQNPRHKITKRGQNVTFRCDPISEHNRLYWYRQTLGQGPEFLTYFQNEAQLEKSRLLSDRFSAERPKGSFSTLEIQRTEQGDSAMYLCASSASQNTEAFFGQGTRLTVV.

This clonotype came up a few times. V gene TRBV12-3 or TRBV12-4 combines with J gene TRBJ1-1; no firm D call. The CDR3 runs to 14 residues. V lost 3 bases and J lost 6, with 14 bases in between. The CDR3 region has the DNA TGTGCCAGCAGTTTGTTTGAGGACTCAGCTGAAGCTTTCTTT. As protein: CASSLFEDSAEAFF.

The sample holds a few counts of this clonotype. The chain combines TRBV12-3 or TRBV12-4 with TRBJ2-3; TRBD2 agrees at 8 bases. This CDR3 region has 13 residues. J was trimmed by 7 bases and V by 3 bases; bases with no gene match: 3. CDR3 amino acids: CASSFGGGNTQYF. The DNA for the CDR3 is TGTGCCAGCAGTTTCGGGGGGGGCAATACGCAGTATTTT.

Here the CDR3 DNA reads TGTGCCAGCAGCTTAGTCAGGGAGGAGGGCTACACCTTC. Translating gives CASSLVREEGYTF. The chain couples TRBV7-8 to TRBJ1-2; a possible D gene is TRBD1 (5 bases). This CDR3 region has 13 residues. The ends were cut back, 1 base at V and 8 bases at J, with 11 bases in the middle. Germline V gene data show CDR1 as SGHVS and CDR2 as FQNEAQ.

This clonotype was detected ten times or more. The chain uses TRBV7-9 and TRBJ2-7; 12 nucleotides agree with TRBD1. V gave up 8 bases and J gave up 5 bases; unmatched junction bases: 10. This CDR3 spans 15 amino acids. Germline values: CDR1 SEHNR, CDR2 FQNEAQ (reference sequence). The CDR3 DNA reads as TGTGCCAGCGGGGGGACAGGGGGCGATTGGCACGAGCAGTACTTC. Protein product: CASGGTGGDWHEQYF.

The chain links TRBV5-1 to TRBJ2-1, with a tentative D call TRBD2 (6 bases). The germline V and J ends were trimmed by 4 bases and 5 bases, with 13 bases remaining between them. This CDR3 has 14 amino acids. Germline values: CDR1 SGHRS, CDR2 YFSETQ. The DNA of the CDR3 is TGCGCCAGCAGCCCCGGCGGGGTAGACAATGAGCAGTTCTTC. As protein: CASSPGGVDNEQFF.

This clonotype has only a few counts. The chain links TRBV5-5 to TRBJ2-1; unclear D gene. Germline V gives CDR1 SGHKS, CDR2 YYEKEE (reference sequence). V was shortened by 2 bases and J by 0 bases, with 6 bases between the two germline ends. The CDR3 sequence is 14 residues long. The CDR3 spells CASSLGSSYNEQFF. CDR3 nucleotide sequence: TGTGCCAGCAGCTTAGGTAGCTCCTACAATGAGCAGTTCTTC.

Turning to this clonotype: Germline and junction disagree at one end, which may indicate a read error. This chain uses TRBV4-2 with TRBJ1-4; D is unresolved. The CDR3 length is 15 residues. Germline V gives CDR1 LGHNA, CDR2 YNFKEQ. CDR3 region: CACSQGGQANEKLFF. CDR3 bases: TGTGCCTGCAGCCAAGGTGGGCAGGCGAATGAAAAACTGTTTTTT.

In its sample, this clonotype was seen a few times. The J gene is TRBJ1-2, the V gene TRBV5-1; 11 bases align to TRBD1. The germline V gene encodes CDR1 SGHRS and CDR2 YFSETQ. V lost 4 bases and J lost 8; bases outside the gene matches: 7. The CDR3 sequence is 14 residues long. The CDR3 sequence: CASSVRDRGVGYTF. In nucleotides, the CDR3 is TGCGCCAGCAGCGTCCGGGACAGGGGGGTCGGCTACACCTTC.

This clonotype was observed many times. This rearrangement joins TRBV15 to TRBJ1-2; the D gene is possibly TRBD1 (6 bases). The germline V gene has CDR1 LNHNV and CDR2 YYDKDF (reference sequence). Trimming pared 0 bases from V and 8 bases from J, leaving 22 bases between. This CDR3 has 17 amino acids. The CDR3 DNA is TGTGCCACCAGCAGAGATAGATTCCCGACAGGACCCGACGGCTACACCTTC. Its translation: CATSRDRFPTGPDGYTF.

This chain links TRBV30 with TRBJ2-2, with a possible D match to TRBD2 (5 bases). Trimming shortened V by 0 bases and J by 6 bases, and 8 bases separated the two germline ends. Germline CDR1 reads GTSNPN; CDR2 reads SVGIG (reference sequence). This CDR3 region has 13 residues. CDR3 sequence reads: CAWSVFGAGELFF. CDR3 nucleotide sequence: TGTGCCTGGAGTGTATTCGGGGCCGGGGAGCTGTTTTTT.

The table lists this clonotype with a few counts. The rearrangement links TRBV3-1 to TRBJ1-6; tentatively, D is TRBD1 (6 bases). This CDR3 is built from 16 residues. V lost 1 base and J lost 11, with 18 bases in between. Germline V gene data show CDR1 as LGHDT and CDR2 as YNNKEL (reference sequence). This CDR3 is CASSQVSGAGATPLHF. The CDR3 DNA follows: TGTGCCAGCAGCCAAGTATCAGGGGCAGGAGCAACACCCCTCCACTTT.

V gene TRBV20-1 combines with J gene TRBJ1-1, with D unclear. V was trimmed by 1 base and J by 0 bases, leaving 6 bases between them. Germline V gene lookup returns CDR1 DFQATT and CDR2 SNEGSKA (reference sequence). The CDR3 length is 13 residues. The CDR3 spells CSARGTLNTEAFF. Written as DNA, the CDR3 is TGCAGTGCTAGAGGGACGCTGAACACTGAAGCTTTCTTT.

As regards this clonotype: Because it lacks the conserved phenylalanine or tryptophan at the end, this CDR3 is likely a read error. The genes are TRBV5-5 and TRBJ2-6; D is perhaps TRBD1 (5 bases). From germline, CDR1 is SGHKS and CDR2 YYEKEE (reference sequence). This CDR3 contains 14 residues. In DNA, the CDR3 is TGTGCCAGCAGCGCAACCTCTGGGGCCCACGTCCTGACTGTC. Its translation: CASSATSGAHVLTV.

The sample holds many counts of this clonotype. The rearrangement links TRBV2 to TRBJ1-4; TRBD1 matches at 7 bases. V was clipped by 7 bases and J by 5 bases; unmatched bases: 7. This CDR3 region has 14 residues. The germline gives CDR1 SNHLY, CDR2 FYNNEI. CDR3 coding DNA: TGTGCCAGCATTCCCGGGACAGCAAATGAAAAACTGTTTTTT. Its protein is CASIPGTANEKLFF. The full variable domain, rest sourced from reference TRBV2 and TRBJ1-4, is EPEVTQTPSHQVTQMGQEVILRCVPISNHLYFYWYRQILGQKVEFLVSFYNNEISEKSEIFDDQFSVERPDGSNFTLKIRSTKLEDSAMYFCASIPGTANEKLFFGSGTQLSVL.

Regarding this clonotype: This may come from a read error, since a much larger clone is one base off. This CDR3 is missing its conserved last phenylalanine or tryptophan, likely due to a read error. The V call is TRBV9, the J call TRBJ1-2; unclear D gene. The CDR3 extends over 12 amino acids. The germline CDR1 and CDR2 sequences are SGDLS and YYNGEE. Trimming took off 2 bases at V and 6 bases at J, with 8 bases between the two ends. The CDR3 coding sequence is TGTGCCAGCAGCGTCGGGGTGGATGGCTACACCCTC. Its protein product is CASSVGVDGYTL.

This clonotype was recorded many times. The V and J genes are TRBV12-3 or TRBV12-4 and TRBJ1-2; D ambiguous. Trimming left V 5 bases short and J 11 bases short, with 15 bases between. This CDR3 comprises 12 residues. In nucleotides, the CDR3 is TGTGCCAGCAGTGAACAGCCCCCTTTTTACACCTTC. Translating gives CASSEQPPFYTF.

Here the CDR3 reads CASSFWSGGQADTQYF. The CDR3, as DNA: TGTGCCAGCAGTTTCTGGAGCGGGGGGCAGGCAGATACGCAGTATTTT. The chain combines TRBV7-2 with TRBJ2-3; 9 bases align to TRBD2. CDR1 is SGHTA and CDR2 is FQGNSA in the germline V gene. The CDR3 covers 16 residues. With V trimmed by 6 bases and J by 4 bases, 11 bases remained unmatched.

There are a few counts of this clonotype. V and J are TRBV6-2 or TRBV6-3 and TRBJ2-7; D not certain. The CDR3 consists of 11 residues. Germline CDR1 and CDR2: MNHEY and SVGEGT. V lost 8 bases and J 6 bases, leaving 11 bases between the germline ends. CDR3 sequence: CASGGMVEQYF. The CDR3 DNA is TGTGCCAGCGGTGGGATGGTCGAGCAGTACTTC.

The chain is built from TRBV5-1 and TRBJ2-5; D is possibly TRBD1 or TRBD2 (5 bases each). The CDR3 is 15 amino acids. The ends were cut back, 1 base at V and 3 bases at J, with 13 bases in the middle. Germline V gives CDR1 SGHRS, CDR2 YFSETQ. CDR3 DNA sequence: TGCGCCAGCAGCTTGTCGGGACGGCAAGAAGAGACCCAGTACTTC. Its translation is CASSLSGRQEETQYF.

Only a few counts were recorded for this clonotype. This chain links TRBV18 with TRBJ2-3; D is undetermined. The CDR3 has 12 amino acids. The ends were cut back, 3 bases at V and 2 bases at J, with 3 bases in the middle. Germline CDR1 reads KGHSH; CDR2 reads LQKENI. The CDR3 is CASSPYTDTQYF. The CDR3 nucleotides are TGTGCCAGCTCACCTTACACAGATACGCAGTATTTT.

About this clonotype itself: A clone one base away is much larger, so this may be a read error. The chain links TRBV20-1 to TRBJ1-2, with D unclear. The CDR3 runs to 14 residues. V dropped 5 bases and J dropped 3 bases, with 16 bases sitting between them. Germline assignment: CDR1 DFQATT and CDR2 SNEGSKA (reference sequence). DNA of the CDR3: TGCAGTGCTCCCCACGGATTCCCTTACTATGGCTACACCTTC. It translates to CSAPHGFPYYGYTF.

This clonotype was seen ten or more times. V is TRBV5-1 and J is TRBJ2-5; D is unclear. The V and J ends lost 0 bases and 4 bases respectively, with 7 bases between them. The CDR3 runs to 13 residues. The germline V gene has CDR1 SGHRS and CDR2 YFSETQ. CDR3 coding DNA: TGCGCCAGCAGCTTGGGTCCGCGAGAGACCCAGTACTTC. Its translation: CASSLGPRETQYF. Together with reference TRBV5-1 and TRBJ2-5, the CDR3 gives the full variable domain: KAGVTQTPRYLIKTRGQQVTLSCSPISGHRSVSWYQQTPGQGLQFLFEYFSETQRNKGNFPGRFSGRQFSNSRSEMNVSTLELGDSALYLCASSLGPRETQYFGPGTRLLVL.

This clonotype was picked up many times. This sequence joins TRBV9 and TRBJ2-3; tentative D call: TRBD1 (5 bases). Germline V gene lookup returns CDR1 SGDLS and CDR2 YYNGEE. The germline V and J ends were trimmed by 6 bases and 0 bases, with 11 bases remaining between them. CDR3 length equals 14 residues. CDR3 in DNA: TGTGCCAGCAACCGACAGTCAAGCACAGATACGCAGTATTTT. It is translated as CASNRQSSTDTQYF.